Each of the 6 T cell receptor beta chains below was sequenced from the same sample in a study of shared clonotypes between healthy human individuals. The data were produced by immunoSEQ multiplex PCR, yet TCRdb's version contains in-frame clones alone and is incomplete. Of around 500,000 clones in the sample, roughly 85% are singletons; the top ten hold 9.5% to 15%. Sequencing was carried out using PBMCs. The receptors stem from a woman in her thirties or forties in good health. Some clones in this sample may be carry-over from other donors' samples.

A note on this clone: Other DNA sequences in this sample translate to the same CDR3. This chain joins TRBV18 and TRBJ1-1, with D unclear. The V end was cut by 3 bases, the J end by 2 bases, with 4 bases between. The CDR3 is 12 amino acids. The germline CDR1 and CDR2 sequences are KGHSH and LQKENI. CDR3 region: CASSPANTEAFF. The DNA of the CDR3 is TGTGCCAGCTCACCTGCAAACACTGAAGCTTTCTTT.

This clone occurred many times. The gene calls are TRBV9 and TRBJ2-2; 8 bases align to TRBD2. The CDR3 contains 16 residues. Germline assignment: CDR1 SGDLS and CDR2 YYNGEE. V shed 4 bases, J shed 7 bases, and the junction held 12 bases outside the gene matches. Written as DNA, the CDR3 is TGTGCCAGCAGCCCCCCGGGGGGGGCGGGGAACGGGGAGCTGTTTTTT. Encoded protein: CASSPPGGAGNGELFF.

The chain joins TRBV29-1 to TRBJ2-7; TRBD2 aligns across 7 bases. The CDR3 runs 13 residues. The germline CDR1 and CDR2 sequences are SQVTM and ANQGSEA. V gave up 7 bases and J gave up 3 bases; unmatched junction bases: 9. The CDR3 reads CSAPGGSLYEQYF. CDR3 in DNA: TGCAGCGCCCCCGGGGGGAGTCTCTACGAGCAGTACTTC.

Written as DNA, the CDR3 is TGTGCCAGCATTCTACTAGCGGGCTCTGGGGCCAACGTCCTGACTTTC. Translating it yields CASILLAGSGANVLTF. This chain joins TRBV6-6 and TRBJ2-6, with 9 bases matching TRBD2. The trim removed 7 bases at V and 0 bases at J, leaving 4 bases unmatched. CDR1 and CDR2 (germline): MNHNY, SVGAGI (reference sequence). There are 16 residues in the CDR3.

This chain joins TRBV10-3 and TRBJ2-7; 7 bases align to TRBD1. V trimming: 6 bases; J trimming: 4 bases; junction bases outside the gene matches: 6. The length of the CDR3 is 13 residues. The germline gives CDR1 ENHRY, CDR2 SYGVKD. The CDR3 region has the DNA TGTGCCATCAGGCGGACAGGAGAGTACGAGCAGTACTTC. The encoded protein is CAIRRTGEYEQYF.

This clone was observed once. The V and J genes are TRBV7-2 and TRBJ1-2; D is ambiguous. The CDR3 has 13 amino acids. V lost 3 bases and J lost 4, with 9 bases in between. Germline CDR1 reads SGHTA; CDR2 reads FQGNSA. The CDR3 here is CASSLDWAYGYTF. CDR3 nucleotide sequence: TGTGCCAGCAGCTTGGACTGGGCCTATGGCTACACCTTC. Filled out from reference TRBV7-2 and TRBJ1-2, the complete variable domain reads GAGVSQSPSNKVTEKGKDVELRCDPISGHTALYWYRQSLGQGLEFLIYFQGNSAPDKSGLPSDRFSAERTGGSVSTLTIQRTQQEDSAVYLCASSLDWAYGYTFGSGTRLTVV.